The 25 T cell receptor beta chains below come from one sample, sequenced in a study of cytomegalovirus exposure and HLA in healthy donors. The PCR ran on 60 Vbeta and 13 Jbeta primers. The protocol was immunoSEQ multiplex PCR, while the TCRdb copy is restricted to in-frame clones and leaves out a portion. This sample has 150,000 to 200,000 clones; 65% to 90% occur once, and the top ten carry about 2%. Sequenced sample: PBMCs. All receptors derive from a human donor in good health.

This clone was observed once. The chain couples TRBV19 to TRBJ1-6; 7 nucleotides agree with TRBD1. The CDR3 spans 17 residues. Germline V gene sequence: CDR1 LNHDA, CDR2 SQIVND (reference sequence). The trim removed 5 bases at V and 3 bases at J, leaving 10 bases unmatched. The CDR3 coding sequence is TGTGCCAGTAGTTCAACCCTCCGGGACAGCTATAATTCACCCCTCCACTTT. It translates to CASSSTLRDSYNSPLHF.

This clone was counted only a few times. This chain joins TRBV4-2 and TRBJ1-1, with 7 bases identical to TRBD1. Trimming removed 0 bases from V and 1 base from J; junction bases left unmatched: 5. Germline CDR1 is LGHNA and CDR2 is YNFKEQ. The CDR3 extends over 16 amino acids. For the CDR3, the DNA is TGTGCCAGCAGCCAAGATGGGGCAGGGGGGAACACTGAAGCTTTCTTT. Protein product: CASSQDGAGGNTEAFF.

The chain is built from TRBV7-9 and TRBJ2-5; 11 bases agree with TRBD2. Germline CDR1 and CDR2: SEHNR and FQNEAQ (reference sequence). The CDR3 totals 16 residues. The V gene end was trimmed by 5 bases and the J gene end by 2 bases; junction bases not matched to a gene: 7. CDR3 DNA: TGTGCCAGCAGCCCATCAACTAGCGGGGGTCAAGAGACCCAGTACTTC. This translates into CASSPSTSGGQETQYF. The full variable domain, in which reference TRBV7-9 and TRBJ2-5 provide the parts outside the CDR3, is DTGVSQNPRHKITKRGQNVTFRCDPISEHNRLYWYRQTLGQGPEFLTYFQNEAQLEKSRLLSDRFSAERPKGSFSTLEIQRTEQGDSAMYLCASSPSTSGGQETQYFGPGTRLLVL.

The chain carries TRBV9 and TRBJ1-1, with D possibly matching TRBD1 (5 bases). CDR3 length equals 13 residues. V was shortened by 3 bases and J by 3 bases, with 9 bases between the two germline ends. Germline CDR1 reads SGDLS; CDR2 reads YYNGEE. For the CDR3, the DNA is TGTGCCAGCAGCGCGGGGGTTTACACTGAAGCTTTCTTT. Its protein product is CASSAGVYTEAFF.

CDR3: CASSVGGRGEQYF. The CDR3 DNA reads TGTGCCAGCAGTGTGGGAGGGAGGGGCGAGCAGTACTTC. The chain carries TRBV2 and TRBJ2-7; 7 positions match TRBD2. The CDR3 spans 13 residues. Germline-derived CDR1 and CDR2 are SNHLY and FYNNEI. J was trimmed by 6 bases and V by 4 bases; bases with no gene match: 6.

This clone has just a few counts. The CDR3 DNA follows: TGTGCCAGCAGCCCGGGGACTAGGGGGTATACGCAGTATTTT. Translating gives CASSPGTRGYTQYF. The chain employs TRBV7-3 and TRBJ2-3; 8 nucleotides line up with TRBD2. The CDR3 is made up of 14 amino acids. Trimming cost V 5 bases and J 7 bases; bases outside gene matches: 8. Germline CDR1 reads SGHTA; CDR2 reads FQGTGA.

J is TRBJ1-6 and V is TRBV6-6; 9 bases align to TRBD1. Germline V gene data show CDR1 as MNHNY and CDR2 as SVGAGI (reference sequence). The CDR3 contains 16 residues. V dropped 2 bases and J dropped 10; count of bases not matched to a gene: 9. The CDR3, as DNA: TGTGCCAGCAGTTACCCGCAAGGGGACAGGGTATCACCCCTCCACTTT. It translates to CASSYPQGDRVSPLHF.

The chain carries TRBV7-9 and TRBJ2-4; weak D call: TRBD1 (6 bases). The CDR3 length is 19 residues. Germline V lookup: CDR1 SEHNR, CDR2 FQNEAQ (reference sequence). V was clipped by 3 bases and J by 0 bases, with 21 bases between them. The CDR3 region has the DNA TGTGCCAGCAGCTTTGGGGATGGGTTGACAGGCCTAGCCAAAAACATTCAGTACTTC. Residues: CASSFGDGLTGLAKNIQYF. Combining the CDR3 with reference TRBV7-9 and TRBJ2-4 gives the whole variable domain DTGVSQNPRHKITKRGQNVTFRCDPISEHNRLYWYRQTLGQGPEFLTYFQNEAQLEKSRLLSDRFSAERPKGSFSTLEIQRTEQGDSAMYLCASSFGDGLTGLAKNIQYFGAGTRLSVL.

V gene TRBV25-1 combines with J gene TRBJ2-2; TRBD1 matches 7 bases. V lost 6 bases, J lost 6 bases, and 7 bases stayed unmatched. The CDR3 contains 14 residues. The germline V gene encodes CDR1 MGHDK and CDR2 SYGVNS. The chain's CDR3 is CASRTTGAPGELFF. DNA for the CDR3: TGTGCCAGCAGAACCACAGGGGCCCCCGGGGAGCTGTTTTTT.

The V gene is TRBV7-9, the J gene TRBJ2-7, with D tentatively TRBD2 (6 bases). CDR3 size: 13 residues. CDR1 and CDR2 from the germline V gene are SEHNR and FQNEAQ (reference sequence). Trimming left V 10 bases short and J 6 bases short, with 19 bases between. DNA of the CDR3: TGTGCCACCCCACTGGGCGGGGAACTCGAGCAGTACTTC. Protein: CATPLGGELEQYF.

This clone was seen only a few times. J is TRBJ1-6 and V is TRBV4-1; D is unclear. Looked up from germline, CDR1 is MGHRA and CDR2 is YSYEKL. The CDR3 sequence is 13 residues long. Trimming took off 0 bases at V and 12 bases at J, with 9 bases between the two ends. The CDR3 reads CASSQDFQKPLHF. The CDR3 DNA follows: TGCGCCAGCAGCCAAGATTTTCAAAAACCCCTCCACTTT.

This chain links TRBV5-4 with TRBJ2-1, with 8 bases fitting TRBD2. CDR3 size: 12 residues. CDR1 and CDR2 from the germline V gene are SGHNT and YYREEE (reference sequence). With V trimmed by 4 bases and J by 10 bases, 4 bases remained unmatched. For the CDR3, the DNA is TGTGCCAGCAGCCCGGGGGGGTCCGAGCAGTTCTTC. Translating it yields CASSPGGSEQFF.

The CDR3 sequence is CASGTSGADTQYF. As DNA, the CDR3 is TGTGCCAGCGGGACTAGCGGGGCAGATACGCAGTATTTT. The J gene is TRBJ2-3, the V gene TRBV5-6; 13 bases fit TRBD2. There are 13 residues in the CDR3. Germline values: CDR1 SGHDT, CDR2 YYEEEE. V gave up 7 bases and J gave up 4 bases; unmatched junction bases: 0. Full variable domain (remainder filled in from reference TRBV5-6 and TRBJ2-3): DAGVTQSPTHLIKTRGQQVTLRCSPKSGHDTVSWYQQALGQGPQFIFQYYEEEERQRGNFPDRFSGHQFPNYSSELNVNALLLGDSALYLCASGTSGADTQYFGPGTRLTVL.

The genes are TRBV7-2 and TRBJ1-1; 9 bases align to TRBD1. This CDR3 comprises 14 residues. With 4 bases clipped from V and 5 bases from J, the junction kept 5 bases outside the gene matches. Germline V gene sequence: CDR1 SGHTA, CDR2 FQGNSA. Here the CDR3 reads CASSYGTGMTEAFF. The CDR3 coding sequence is TGTGCCAGCAGCTATGGGACAGGGATGACTGAAGCTTTCTTT.

The rearrangement uses TRBV11-2 and TRBJ2-7; D ambiguous. CDR3 size: 13 residues. The germline gives CDR1 SGHAT, CDR2 FQNNGV. V was trimmed by 1 base and J by 4 bases, leaving 8 bases between them. The CDR3 nucleotides read TGTGCCAGCAGCTTAGCCCCCGGTTACGAGCAGTACTTC. This encodes CASSLAPGYEQYF.

This clone was counted between two and nine times. The chain has TRBV6-5 and TRBJ1-2; 7 nucleotides align to TRBD1. This CDR3 has 13 residues. The junction had 6 bases not matched to a gene; V was cut back by 8 bases and J by 3 bases. Germline CDR1 MNHEY, CDR2 SVGAGI. CDR3 region: CASVRQGDYGYTF. CDR3 nucleotides: TGTGCCAGCGTCAGACAGGGAGACTATGGCTACACCTTC.

This clone occurred a few times. The rearrangement links TRBV6-5 to TRBJ2-7; possible D gene TRBD2, 7 bases. Looked up from germline, CDR1 is MNHEY and CDR2 is SVGAGI. V was clipped by 10 bases and J by 3 bases, with 19 bases between them. This CDR3 spans 14 amino acids. The CDR3 loop reads CATWGGALLYEQYF. In nucleotides, the CDR3 is TGTGCCACATGGGGGGGGGCTCTCCTCTACGAGCAGTACTTC.

V gene TRBV19 combines with J gene TRBJ2-2, with D possibly matching TRBD1 (6 bases). The CDR3 covers 14 residues. Trimming stripped 3 bases from V and 1 base from J, with 6 bases between. Germline lookup yields CDR1 LNHDA and CDR2 SQIVND (reference sequence). The CDR3 loop reads CASSMTGNTGELFF. In nucleotides, the CDR3 is TGTGCCAGTAGTATGACAGGGAACACCGGGGAGCTGTTTTTT.

This CDR3 is CASRTGTYHNEQFF. In DNA, the CDR3 is TGTGCCAGCAGAACCGGGACATACCACAATGAGCAGTTCTTC. The chain joins TRBV6-5 to TRBJ2-1; weak D call: TRBD1 (6 bases). V lost 6 bases to trimming and J lost 5 bases, with 14 bases between them. Germline V gene data show CDR1 as MNHEY and CDR2 as SVGAGI. CDR3 size: 14 residues.

The rearrangement joins TRBV4-1 to TRBJ1-2; TRBD1 aligns across 7 bases. CDR3 length: 15 residues. Germline lookup yields CDR1 MGHRA and CDR2 YSYEKL. J was trimmed by 6 bases and V by 2 bases; bases with no gene match: 9. As DNA, the CDR3 is TGCGCCAGCAGCCAACGACAGGGTGTATTAGATGGCTACACCTTC. Its protein is CASSQRQGVLDGYTF.

Only one count was recorded for this clone. V is TRBV27 and J is TRBJ1-2; possible D gene TRBD1, 6 bases. CDR1 is MNHEY, CDR2 SMNVEV, per germline (reference sequence). There are 13 residues in the CDR3. V lost 3 bases and J 5 bases, leaving 10 bases between the germline ends. DNA for the CDR3: TGTGCCAGCAGTTTTACTCAGGGGTATGGCTACACCTTC. Amino acid sequence: CASSFTQGYGYTF.

The V call is TRBV5-6, the J call TRBJ1-1; the D is unclear. CDR1 and CDR2 from the germline V gene are SGHDT and YYEEEE. The V end was cut by 5 bases, the J end by 7 bases, with 15 bases between. This CDR3 has 13 amino acids. This CDR3 is CASSQLQVLEAFF. CDR3 in DNA: TGTGCCAGCAGTCAGCTCCAGGTCCTTGAAGCTTTCTTT.

Only a few counts were recorded for this clone. V and J are TRBV4-1 and TRBJ2-5; TRBD1 is a possible D gene (5 bases). The DNA end is more similar to TRBJ2-7, so the J call may be wrong. CDR1 is MGHRA and CDR2 is YSYEKL in the germline V gene. The CDR3 has 14 amino acids. The CDR3 loop is CASSQVDSSYEQYF. CDR3 in DNA: TGCGCCAGCAGCCAAGTCGACAGCTCCTACGAGCAGTACTTC.

J is TRBJ1-5 and V is TRBV4-3, with D unresolved. Germline-derived CDR1 and CDR2 are LGHNA and YSLEER. The CDR3 is made up of 15 amino acids. The ends were cut back, 0 bases at V and 1 base at J, with 7 bases in the middle. The CDR3 bases are TGCGCCAGCAGCCAAGATCGTCGGAGCAATCAGCCCCAGCATTTT. Its protein is CASSQDRRSNQPQHF.

This chain links TRBV6-1 with TRBJ1-6, with 11 bases aligning to TRBD1. The CDR3 extends over 16 amino acids. Germline-derived CDR1 and CDR2 are MNHNS and SASEGT. Unmatched junction bases numbered 7, after V lost 3 bases and J lost 9 bases. The CDR3, as DNA: TGTGCCAGCAGTGACCGGGACAGGGGGTTTAGTTCACCCCTCCACTTT. It specifies CASSDRDRGFSSPLHF.